The 16 T cell receptor beta chains below were found in one sample sequenced in a study of T cells after yellow fever vaccination. TCRdb recomputed calls from the 5' RACE reads with MiXCR, one row per CDR3 protein. Here the sample spans about 510,000 distinct CDR3 sequences, around a fifth being singletons. The sample in question was PBMCs, obtained roughly 23 days after the first yellow fever vaccination. The source of these receptors is a man aged 18-30 years who received the YFV17D yellow fever vaccine.

There are a few counts of this clonotype. The J gene is TRBJ2-5, the V gene TRBV27; no reliable D call. The germline V gene has CDR1 MNHEY and CDR2 SMNVEV (reference sequence). The CDR3 is 12 amino acids. The CDR3 protein is CASGVPGETQYF. CDR3 nucleotides: TGTGCGAGTGGCGTTCCCGGTGAGACCCAGTACTTC.

The gene calls are TRBV5-4 and TRBJ2-1; D is unresolved. CDR1 and CDR2 (germline): SGHNT, YYREEE (reference sequence). The V gene lost 4 bases and the J gene lost 12 bases, with 14 bases spanning the gap. The CDR3 runs 12 residues. The CDR3 nucleotides are TGTGCCAGCAGCCCGGGTCCCTACGGGCAGTTCTTC. It encodes CASSPGPYGQFF.

This clonotype was found a few times. The rearrangement links TRBV10-3 to TRBJ2-5, with 8 bases lining up with TRBD1. The CDR3 extends over 14 amino acids. CDR1 and CDR2 from the germline V gene are ENHRY and SYGVKD. After removal of 6 bases from V and 5 bases from J, the junction contained 8 bases not matched to a gene. In nucleotides, the CDR3 is TGTGCCATCAGGCGACAGGGGAATCGGGAGACCCAGTACTTC. It codes for CAIRRQGNRETQYF.

V and J are TRBV27 and TRBJ1-2; 9 nucleotides line up with TRBD1. In germline, CDR1 is MNHEY, CDR2 SMNVEV (reference sequence). The junction had 3 bases not matched to a gene; V was cut back by 10 bases and J by 6 bases. The CDR3 extends over 11 amino acids. The CDR3 nucleotides read TGTGCCACTGGGGACAGGGATGGCTACACCTTC. It codes for CATGDRDGYTF.

The chain joins TRBV6-1 to TRBJ2-3; 9 positions match TRBD1. Germline CDR1 is MNHNS and CDR2 is SASEGT. After removal of 5 bases from V and 0 bases from J, the junction contained 6 bases not matched to a gene. This CDR3 comprises 16 residues. Written as DNA, the CDR3 is TGTGCCAGCAGTCGCGCCGGGACAGGGAGCACAGATACGCAGTATTTT. Encoded protein: CASSRAGTGSTDTQYF.

Only a few counts were recorded for this clonotype. The chain links TRBV5-1 to TRBJ2-1, with D tentatively TRBD2 (6 bases). V lost 0 bases to trimming and J lost 0 bases, with 10 bases between them. CDR3 size: 16 residues. The germline CDR1 and CDR2 sequences are SGHRS and YFSETQ. The CDR3 is CASSLGPGDSYNEQFF. The CDR3 DNA sequence: TGCGCCAGCAGCTTGGGGCCGGGGGACTCCTACAATGAGCAGTTCTTC. The full variable domain, completed using reference TRBV5-1 and TRBJ2-1, is KAGVTQTPRYLIKTRGQQVTLSCSPISGHRSVSWYQQTPGQGLQFLFEYFSETQRNKGNFPGRFSGRQFSNSRSEMNVSTLELGDSALYLCASSLGPGDSYNEQFFGPGTRLTVL.

This chain uses TRBV11-2 with TRBJ1-1, with D tentatively TRBD1 (6 bases). In germline, CDR1 is SGHAT, CDR2 FQNNGV. This CDR3 contains 15 residues. Trimming shortened V by 1 base and J by 5 bases, and 14 bases separated the two germline ends. The CDR3 region is CASSLAGGLGTEAFF. The CDR3 DNA follows: TGTGCCAGCAGCTTAGCCGGGGGGCTCGGGACTGAAGCTTTCTTT.

This sequence joins TRBV10-3 and TRBJ2-1; 9 bases match TRBD1. V trimming: 11 bases; J trimming: 7 bases; junction bases outside the gene matches: 9. CDR3 size: 13 residues. The germline gives CDR1 ENHRY, CDR2 SYGVKD. The CDR3 sequence: CASRQGGGNEQFF. The CDR3 DNA sequence: TGTGCCTCACGACAGGGGGGTGGAAATGAGCAGTTCTTC.

This clonotype was counted a few times. This sequence joins TRBV6-5 and TRBJ2-1, with a weak D call TRBD2 (6 bases). Germline V gene data show CDR1 as MNHEY and CDR2 as SVGAGI. V lost 8 bases, J lost 6 bases, and 14 bases lay in between. This CDR3 has 13 amino acids. This CDR3 reads CASGPGVPNEQFF. DNA of the CDR3: TGTGCCAGCGGGCCGGGGGTCCCCAATGAGCAGTTCTTC.

The chain recombines TRBV10-3 with TRBJ1-2, with 9 bases fitting TRBD1. The V gene end was trimmed by 4 bases and the J gene end by 5 bases; junction bases not matched to a gene: 5. This CDR3 has 14 residues. The germline gives CDR1 ENHRY, CDR2 SYGVKD. The chain's CDR3 is CAISGQGGEYGYTF. The CDR3, as DNA: TGTGCCATCAGTGGACAGGGGGGGGAGTATGGCTACACCTTC.

The rearrangement joins TRBV20-1 to TRBJ2-2; 9 nucleotides line up with TRBD2. Trimming at V came to 0 bases and at J to 5 bases, leaving 7 bases not matched to a gene. This CDR3 has 16 residues. The germline gives CDR1 DFQATT, CDR2 SNEGSKA (reference sequence). Here the CDR3 reads CSARDPGGGATGELFF. The CDR3 DNA reads TGCAGTGCTAGAGATCCCGGCGGGGGGGCAACCGGGGAGCTGTTTTTT.

The sample holds a few counts of this clonotype. This rearrangement joins TRBV5-1 to TRBJ2-1; 8 positions match TRBD2. The germline gives CDR1 SGHRS, CDR2 YFSETQ. The CDR3 consists of 14 residues. The J segment lost 6 bases and the V segment lost 2 bases, leaving 4 bases of the junction unmatched. The chain's CDR3 is CASSFMAGGNEQFF. CDR3 nucleotide sequence: TGCGCCAGCAGCTTCATGGCGGGGGGCAATGAGCAGTTCTTC. Together with reference TRBV5-1 and TRBJ2-1, the CDR3 gives the full variable domain: KAGVTQTPRYLIKTRGQQVTLSCSPISGHRSVSWYQQTPGQGLQFLFEYFSETQRNKGNFPGRFSGRQFSNSRSEMNVSTLELGDSALYLCASSFMAGGNEQFFGPGTRLTVL.

V is TRBV5-1 and J is TRBJ2-5; 13 positions agree with TRBD2. Germline V CDR1 and CDR2: SGHRS, YFSETQ. This CDR3 comprises 17 residues. The ends lost 4 bases at V and 1 base at J; junction bases unmatched: 7. CDR3 bases: TGCGCCAGCAGCCTCTTCGGGACTAGCGGGGCCCAAGAGACCCAGTACTTC. This translates into CASSLFGTSGAQETQYF.

The CDR3 DNA reads TGCAGTGCTAGCAGCGGACAAGAGACCCAGTACTTC. Translated, it gives CSASSGQETQYF. The rearrangement links TRBV20-1 to TRBJ2-5, with a weak D call TRBD2 (5 bases). V shed 3 bases and J shed 2 bases, with 7 bases lying between them. The CDR3 totals 12 residues. Germline V CDR1 and CDR2: DFQATT, SNEGSKA (reference sequence).

The chain joins TRBV27 to TRBJ2-1, with D unclear. V was clipped by 5 bases and J by 5 bases, with 13 bases between them. Germline-derived CDR1 and CDR2 are MNHEY and SMNVEV (reference sequence). This CDR3 is 14 amino acids long. CDR3 amino acids: CASSRAATDNEQFF. CDR3 nucleotides: TGTGCCAGCAGTAGGGCGGCTACTGACAATGAGCAGTTCTTC.

This clonotype was detected a few times. The chain is built from TRBV7-2 and TRBJ2-7; D unclear. Germline CDR1 reads SGHTA; CDR2 reads FQGNSA. The CDR3 totals 14 residues. The V gene lost 4 bases and the J gene lost 2 bases, with 12 bases spanning the gap. The CDR3, as DNA: TGTGCCAGCAGCTCCACCACCTCCCCCTACGAGCAGTACTTC. Encoded protein: CASSSTTSPYEQYF.